This passage covers 21 T cell receptor beta chains from one sample sequenced in a study of CD8 T cells in Susac syndrome (dated by TCRdb to 2018 to 2020). Libraries were built with the immunoSEQ multiplex PCR assay. RNA was extracted with the RNeasy kit and about 0.5 to 1 ug was reverse transcribed using random hexamers. TCRdb reworked the public reads: Q25 trimming with fastp, MiXCR clone assembly, productive beta chains retained. Rows with a matching CDR3 protein are joined into one entry that keeps the most common DNA and genes. For this sample the table gives 250,000 to 350,000 distinct CDR3 sequences, of which about 91% were detected only once. The biggest ten clones account for 0.065% of the sample. What was sequenced was CD4+ T cells from PBMCs. The receptors derive from a human donor with multiple sclerosis.

This clonotype was found a few times. V usage is TRBV11-2 and J usage is TRBJ2-7, with D unresolved. Germline CDR1 is SGHAT and CDR2 is FQNNGV. The CDR3 runs 12 residues. With 5 bases removed from V and 6 bases from J, the gap between germline ends came to 11 bases. DNA for the CDR3: TGTGCCAGCAGCCCCAGATTGGGCGAGCAGTACTTC. This sequence encodes CASSPRLGEQYF.

The V and J genes are TRBV5-1 and TRBJ1-1; the match to TRBD1 covers 8 bases. Germline V gives CDR1 SGHRS, CDR2 YFSETQ. This CDR3 has 15 amino acids. The ends lost 2 bases at V and 5 bases at J; junction bases unmatched: 8. The CDR3 DNA is TGCGCCAGCAGCTTCGACAGGGGTAAAATAACTGAAGCTTTCTTT. Its protein product is CASSFDRGKITEAFF.

V usage is TRBV20-1 and J usage is TRBJ1-1; weak D call: TRBD1 (5 bases). Per germline, CDR1 DFQATT and CDR2 SNEGSKA (reference sequence). V shed 5 bases and J shed 5 bases, with 15 bases lying between them. This CDR3 is 13 amino acids long. CDR3 protein: CSAHPQGATEAFF. The DNA for the CDR3 is TGCAGTGCTCACCCTCAGGGCGCGACTGAAGCTTTCTTT.

The CDR3 nucleotides are TGTGCCAGCAGCTTAGTAACTTCCGGTCCCACAGATACGCAGTATTTT. Amino acid sequence: CASSLVTSGPTDTQYF. The chain uses TRBV7-8 and TRBJ2-3; D remains ambiguous. The CDR3 is 16 residues long. V was trimmed by 1 base and J by 2 bases, leaving 13 bases between them. Looked up from germline, CDR1 is SGHVS and CDR2 is FQNEAQ.

The J gene is TRBJ2-2, the V gene TRBV5-1, with TRBD2 identical over 10 bases. J was trimmed by 4 bases and V by 4 bases; bases with no gene match: 4. The germline CDR1 and CDR2 sequences are SGHRS and YFSETQ. The CDR3 is made up of 15 amino acids. In DNA form, the CDR3 reads TGCGCCAGCAGCCCCACTAGCGGGGCCACCGGGGAGCTGTTTTTT. This sequence encodes CASSPTSGATGELFF.

V gene TRBV2 combines with J gene TRBJ2-2, with D hard to call. V was pared by 6 bases and J by 2 bases, with 7 bases between. CDR3 length: 13 residues. Germline CDR1 is SNHLY and CDR2 is FYNNEI. CDR3 nucleotides: TGTGCCAGCAGGTTACCAAACACCGGGGAGCTGTTTTTT. As protein: CASRLPNTGELFF.

This rearrangement joins TRBV12-3 or TRBV12-4 to TRBJ1-1; a possible D gene is TRBD1 (5 bases). V lost 4 bases to trimming and J lost 8 bases, with 11 bases between them. This CDR3 is 12 amino acids long. The DNA for the CDR3 is TGTGCCAGCAGTTCGCACTACAGGGAAGCTTTCTTT. Protein product: CASSSHYREAFF.

The chain couples TRBV11-2 to TRBJ1-3; D is unclear. Germline CDR1 reads SGHAT; CDR2 reads FQNNGV. The V end lost 4 bases, the J end lost 2 bases, and 12 bases lay between the germline ends. This CDR3 contains 15 residues. The DNA of the CDR3 is TGTGCCAGCAGCTCAGTTGGCGGCCCTGGAAACACCATATATTTT. Amino acids: CASSSVGGPGNTIYF.

The chain is built from TRBV25-1 and TRBJ1-2; D gene unclear. The CDR3 is made up of 14 amino acids. Trimming took 2 bases from V and 1 from J, leaving 8 bases between them. Germline CDR1 and CDR2: MGHDK and SYGVNS. The CDR3 loop is CASSEPGSNYGYTF. In DNA, the CDR3 is TGTGCCAGCAGTGAACCCGGGAGTAACTATGGCTACACCTTC.

In DNA, the CDR3 is TGTGCCAGCAGCTTAGTCCGCGGTACCGGTCCTAGGTACAATGAGCAGTTCTTC. It specifies CASSLVRGTGPRYNEQFF. This chain connects TRBV7-9 to TRBJ2-1; D is ambiguous. The CDR3 totals 18 residues. V was clipped by 1 base and J by 4 bases, with 20 bases between them. The germline V gene has CDR1 SEHNR and CDR2 FQNEAQ (reference sequence).

The chain joins TRBV20-1 to TRBJ1-5; D is ambiguous. In germline, CDR1 is DFQATT, CDR2 SNEGSKA (reference sequence). The CDR3 is 13 amino acids. The V and J ends lost 3 bases and 5 bases respectively, with 11 bases between them. This CDR3 reads CSASPTPDQPQHF. The CDR3 region has the DNA TGCAGTGCTAGCCCCACACCCGATCAGCCCCAGCATTTT.

V is TRBV19 and J is TRBJ2-3, with no clear D. The CDR3 sequence is 15 residues long. The germline V and J ends were trimmed by 3 bases and 8 bases, with 18 bases remaining between them. Germline CDR1 LNHDA, CDR2 SQIVND (reference sequence). DNA of the CDR3: TGTGCCAGTAGTATCAAGGTCGCGACACAGAGTACGCAGTATTTT. This codes for CASSIKVATQSTQYF.

The chain uses TRBV25-1 and TRBJ2-1, with TRBD2 as a possible D gene (5 bases). V lost 4 bases to trimming and J lost 4 bases, with 11 bases between them. CDR1 MGHDK and CDR2 SYGVNS come from the germline V gene. The CDR3 is 14 amino acids. The CDR3 sequence: CASSGPGLYNEQFF. The CDR3 DNA reads as TGTGCCAGCAGTGGGCCCGGACTTTACAATGAGCAGTTCTTC.

The chain is built from TRBV10-3 and TRBJ1-1, with D possibly matching TRBD1 (6 bases). V dropped 10 bases and J dropped 6 bases, with 21 bases sitting between them. The CDR3 length is 14 residues. Germline-derived CDR1 and CDR2 are ENHRY and SYGVKD. This CDR3 is CATQTLGGSAEAFF. The CDR3 DNA reads TGTGCCACTCAAACTCTAGGGGGGAGTGCTGAAGCTTTCTTT.

V gene TRBV15 combines with J gene TRBJ2-2; 8 nucleotides align to TRBD2. Looked up from germline, CDR1 is LNHNV and CDR2 is YYDKDF (reference sequence). The trim removed 1 base at V and 4 bases at J, leaving 8 bases unmatched. This CDR3 region has 17 residues. Here the CDR3 DNA reads TGTGCCACCAGCAGAGCTCTGAGCGGGAGCCGCACCGGGGAGCTGTTTTTT. This translates into CATSRALSGSRTGELFF.

This clonotype showed up just once. The V and J genes are TRBV20-1 and TRBJ2-5; D is unclear. Germline loops: CDR1 DFQATT, CDR2 SNEGSKA (reference sequence). The CDR3 extends over 12 amino acids. Trimming cost V 5 bases and J 5 bases, with 12 bases left between them. CDR3 region: CSARRSTETQYF. The CDR3 DNA is TGCAGTGCTCGGCGTAGTACGGAGACCCAGTACTTC.

This chain joins TRBV29-1 and TRBJ2-2, with 11 nucleotides matching TRBD1. The junction had 3 bases not matched to a gene; V was cut back by 7 bases and J by 2 bases. Germline-derived CDR1 and CDR2 are SQVTM and ANQGSEA. The CDR3 is made up of 14 amino acids. The CDR3 loop is CSAGQGENTGELFF. CDR3 coding DNA: TGCAGCGCGGGACAGGGGGAAAACACCGGGGAGCTGTTTTTT.

In its sample, this clonotype was seen once. The chain carries TRBV30 and TRBJ1-1, with TRBD1 matching over 12 bases. This CDR3 is 16 amino acids long. V dropped 4 bases and J dropped 0; count of bases not matched to a gene: 6. Per germline, CDR1 GTSNPN and CDR2 SVGIG (reference sequence). CDR3 loop: CAWKSRDRGLNTEAFF. The CDR3, as DNA: TGTGCCTGGAAATCCCGGGACAGGGGGCTGAACACTGAAGCTTTCTTT. The variable domain in full, completed from reference TRBV30 and TRBJ1-1, reads SQTIHQWPATLVQPVGSPLSLECTVEGTSNPNLYWYRQAAGRGLQLLFYSVGIGQISSEVPQNLSASRPQDRQFILSSKKLLLSDSGFYLCAWKSRDRGLNTEAFFGQGTRLTVV.

V and J are TRBV9 and TRBJ2-4; D gene uncertain. Trimming removed 0 bases from V and 0 bases from J, with 4 bases in between. Germline CDR1 and CDR2: SGDLS and YYNGEE. This CDR3 is built from 14 residues. CDR3 sequence: CASSVGVAKNIQYF. The CDR3 bases are TGTGCCAGCAGCGTAGGAGTAGCCAAAAACATTCAGTACTTC.

The chain uses TRBV6-1 and TRBJ2-2, with 7 nucleotides matching TRBD1. Per germline, CDR1 MNHNS and CDR2 SASEGT. This CDR3 region has 16 residues. The V gene end was trimmed by 6 bases and the J gene end by 5 bases; junction bases not matched to a gene: 12. CDR3 in amino acids: CASRRDREFKTGELFF. The CDR3 DNA follows: TGTGCCAGCAGAAGAGACAGGGAATTTAAAACCGGGGAGCTGTTTTTT.

The gene calls are TRBV7-2 and TRBJ2-3; 11 bases are a match to TRBD2. The junction had 7 bases not matched to a gene; V was cut back by 8 bases and J by 3 bases. The CDR3 has 15 residues. Per the germline V gene, CDR1 is SGHTA and CDR2 is FQGNSA. CDR3 sequence reads: CASREGLAVTDTQYF. The CDR3 nucleotides are TGTGCCAGCCGCGAGGGACTAGCGGTTACAGATACGCAGTATTTT.